This TCR beta chain was identified during a study of shared clonotypes between healthy human individuals. On this clone itself: Its antigen is not identified.

Germline V gene sequence: CDR1 SGHDT, CDR2 YYEEEE. The CDR3 is 14 amino acids. V lost 3 bases and J lost 2; bases outside the gene matches: 4. CD45RO-negative CD8 cells positively selected for CCR7 made up the naive population, which excluded terminally differentiated effector memory CD45RA+ cells. Some 30,000 T cell genomes, or around 200 ng DNA, went into the sorted-subset replicate PCRs. In the source study's methods: Filtering differed because ImmunoSEQ produced junction-only sequences that carried no quality scores. Using immunoSEQ multiplex PCR, the repertoire was profiled, and TCRdb retains in-frame clones only, with some absent. V, J and clone size are those of that table, while D and trimming were read from the DNA. This sample has about 2.1 million clones, with approximately 94% found just once. General study results and limits: Across a handful of donors, naive CD4 shared 5% to 6.5%, naive CD8 more than 3%, memory CD4 over 2%, memory CD8 around 0.36%. Non-shared clonotypes had lower generation probabilities than those shared by all four donors.

The specimen was naive CD8+ T cells from PBMCs. The clonotype was recovered from a man younger than 35 in good health. Some clones in this sample may be carry-over from other donors' samples. The chain couples TRBV5-6 to TRBJ2-7; 8 bases match TRBD1. This CDR3 is CASSWGQATYEQYF. The DNA of the CDR3 is TGTGCCAGCAGCTGGGGACAGGCAACCTACGAGCAGTACTTC.